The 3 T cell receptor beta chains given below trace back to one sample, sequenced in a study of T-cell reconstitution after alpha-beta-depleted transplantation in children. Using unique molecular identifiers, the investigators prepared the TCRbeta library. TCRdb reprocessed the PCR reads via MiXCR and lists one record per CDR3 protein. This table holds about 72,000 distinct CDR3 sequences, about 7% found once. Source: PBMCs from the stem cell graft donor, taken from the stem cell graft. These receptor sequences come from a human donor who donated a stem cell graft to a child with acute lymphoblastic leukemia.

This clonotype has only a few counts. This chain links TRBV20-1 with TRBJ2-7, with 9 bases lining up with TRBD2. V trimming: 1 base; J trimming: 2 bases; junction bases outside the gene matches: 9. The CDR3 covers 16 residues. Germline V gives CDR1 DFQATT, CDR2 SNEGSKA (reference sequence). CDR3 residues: CSARGSGGPPTYEQYF. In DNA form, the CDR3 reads TGCAGTGCTAGAGGTAGCGGGGGACCACCAACCTACGAGCAGTACTTC.

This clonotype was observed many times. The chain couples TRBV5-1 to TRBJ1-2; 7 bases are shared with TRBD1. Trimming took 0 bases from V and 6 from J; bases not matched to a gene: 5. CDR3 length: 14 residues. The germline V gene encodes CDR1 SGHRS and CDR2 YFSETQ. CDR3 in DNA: TGCGCCAGCAGCTTGGAGACAGGGACCCATGGCTACACCTTC. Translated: CASSLETGTHGYTF.

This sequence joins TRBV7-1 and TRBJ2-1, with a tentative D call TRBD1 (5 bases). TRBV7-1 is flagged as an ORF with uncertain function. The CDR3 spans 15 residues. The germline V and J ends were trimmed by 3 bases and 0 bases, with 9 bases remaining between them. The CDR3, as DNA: TGTGCCAGCAGCTCGGGGCCGAGCTCCTACAATGAGCAGTTCTTC. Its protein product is CASSSGPSSYNEQFF.